Listed below are T cell receptor beta chains from one sample, sequenced in a study of T cell responses to AZD1222 COVID-19 vaccine. The assay was immunoSEQ multiplex PCR, and TCRdb's table has in-frame clones only and misses some. The table records 95,000 to 150,000 clones, around 87% of them present only once. Sequencing used peripheral blood, obtained on day 0 of AZD1222 vaccination. The receptors come from an adult in good health. CDR3s include the opening cysteine and the closing phenylalanine or tryptophan. D genes are given only for firm matches. Part of the rows lack a size; the others show once, few, many or a class for expanded clones.

v_call	d_call	clone_size	j_call	cdr3_nt	cdr3_aa
TRBV7-9	NA	NA	TRBJ1-1	TGTGCCAGCAGCGGTAGCTCTACGAACACTGAAGCTTTCTTT	CASSGSSTNTEAFF
TRBV28	NA	NA	TRBJ2-7	TGTGCCACCTCTCTGGCGGGGCCCTACGAGCAGTACTTC	CATSLAGPYEQYF
TRBV3-1/TRBV3-2	NA	NA	TRBJ2-1	TGTGCCAGCAGCTTTTTAGTGGCGGGGAGGAATGAGCAGTTCTTC	CASSFLVAGRNEQFF
TRBV6-5	NA	NA	TRBJ1-2	TGTGCCAGCAGTTATGCCCGGGGGACATTTAACTATGGCTACACCTTC	CASSYARGTFNYGYTF
TRBV19	NA	NA	TRBJ1-6	TGTGCCAGTAGTATAGAGAGCTCCTATAATTCACCCCTCCACTTT	CASSIESSYNSPLHF
TRBV24-1	NA	NA	TRBJ1-1	TGTGCCACCAGTGATTTATATGAATCTGAAGCTTTCTTT	CATSDLYESEAFF
TRBV7-8	TRBD1	NA	TRBJ1-2	TGTGCCAGCAGCTTAGACCCGACAGGGAAGGGCTATGGCTACACCTTC	CASSLDPTGKGYGYTF
TRBV28	NA	NA	TRBJ1-5	TGTGCCAGCTACGAACCGATAGCGAGTCAGCCCCAGCATTTT	CASYEPIASQPQHF
TRBV7-9	NA	NA	TRBJ2-7	TGTGCCAGCAGCCCTACAGGCTCCTACGAGCAGTACTTC	CASSPTGSYEQYF
TRBV5-1	TRBD2	NA	TRBJ2-2	TGCGCCAGCAGCTTGAGCGGGATTGGCACCGGGGAGCTGTTTTTT	CASSLSGIGTGELFF
TRBV9	NA	NA	TRBJ1-1	TGTGCCAGCAGCGTAGTGGTTTCAAACACTGAAGCTTTCTTT	CASSVVVSNTEAFF
TRBV20-1	TRBD2	NA	TRBJ2-7	TGCAGTGCTAGTCTTATTGCGGGAGGGCGAGCAGATTTCTACGAGCAGTACTTC	CSASLIAGGRADFYEQYF
TRBV27	TRBD1	few	TRBJ1-6	TGTGCCAGCAGTCGGGGACAGGGGAATTCACCCCTCCACTTT	CASSRGQGNSPLHF
TRBV19	TRBD1	NA	TRBJ2-7	TGTGCCAGTAGCCCGGGACAGGGCGCCTACGAGCAGTACTTC	CASSPGQGAYEQYF
TRBV27	NA	few	TRBJ1-1	TGTGCCAGCAGTTTGAGAGGGCGAGGGGGTGGGAACACTGAAGCTTTCTTT	CASSLRGRGGGNTEAFF
TRBV11-1	NA	NA	TRBJ2-1	TGTGCCAGCAGCCATAGCACACTCAATGAGCAGTTCTTC	CASSHSTLNEQFF
TRBV18	NA	NA	TRBJ1-1	TGTGCCAGCTCACCACTGATAGCGTGGGAGGACAACACTGAAGCTTTCTTT	CASSPLIAWEDNTEAFF
TRBV4-2	NA	NA	TRBJ1-1	TGTGCCAGCAGCCAAGATCTGAGGGGCACCACTGAAGCTTTCTTT	CASSQDLRGTTEAFF
TRBV19	NA	NA	TRBJ2-3	TGTGCCAGTAGAAGGACTACTAGCACAGATACGCAGTATTTT	CASRRTTSTDTQYF
TRBV19	NA	NA	TRBJ1-2	TGTGCCAGTAGTATAGGGTTTCTCGCCACCTATGGCTACACCTTC	CASSIGFLATYGYTF
TRBV28	NA	NA	TRBJ2-5	TGTGCCAGCAGTCAACGGGGAGCGGAGGAGACCCAGTACTTC	CASSQRGAEETQYF
TRBV9	NA	once	TRBJ2-5	TGTGCCAGCAGCGTAGGTTGGGGCTTAGAGACCCAGTACTTC	CASSVGWGLETQYF
TRBV19	NA	once	TRBJ2-7	TGTGCCAGTAGTCAACCTGGACGCATGGGCGAGCAGTACTTC	CASSQPGRMGEQYF
TRBV6-5	TRBD1	NA	TRBJ1-2	TGTGCCAGCAGTTCCGGGACAGGGGTATCCTATGGCTACACCTTC	CASSSGTGVSYGYTF
TRBV19	NA	NA	TRBJ1-3	TGTGCCAGTAGGGACTCGTCGTCTGGAAACACCATATATTTT	CASRDSSSGNTIYF
TRBV20-1	NA	NA	TRBJ1-3	TGCAGTGCTAGTCGTCAGCGGGAAAACACCATATATTTT	CSASRQRENTIYF
TRBV6-2/TRBV6-3	NA	NA	TRBJ2-4	TGTGCCAGCAGTAGCATCCAGGGGGGCCACAAAAACATTCAGTACTTC	CASSSIQGGHKNIQYF
TRBV5-1	NA	NA	TRBJ2-2	TGCGCCAGCAGCTTTCGTCAGACCGGGGAGCTGTTTTTT	CASSFRQTGELFF
TRBV10-3	NA	NA	TRBJ2-1	TGTGCCATCAGTGATGACTCCCACGGTGAGCAGTTCTTC	CAISDDSHGEQFF
TRBV12-3/TRBV12-4	NA	NA	TRBJ2-2	TGTGCCAGCAGTTTGGCCGGCAGAGGGGAGCTGTTTTTT	CASSLAGRGELFF
TRBV16	TRBD1	NA	TRBJ1-1	TGTGCCAGCAGCCAACAGGGGGCAGTCGGCACTGAAGCTTTCTTT	CASSQQGAVGTEAFF
TRBV29-1	NA	NA	TRBJ2-6	TGCAGCGTTGAAGTGGGCGGGCAGGCTGGGGCCAACGTCCTGACTTTC	CSVEVGGQAGANVLTF
TRBV5-1	NA	once	TRBJ2-7	TGCGCCAGCAGCTGGGACAAGGCCTACGAGCAGTACTTC	CASSWDKAYEQYF
TRBV5-1	TRBD1	NA	TRBJ1-6	TGCGCCAGCAGCCAACGACAGGGGGCCAGTTCACCCCTCCACTTT	CASSQRQGASSPLHF
TRBV27	NA	once	TRBJ1-2	TGTGCCAGCAGTTTATCCCTTATGGACCCGTCTAACTATGGCTACACCTTC	CASSLSLMDPSNYGYTF
TRBV7-9	TRBD1	NA	TRBJ1-2	TGTGCCAGCACATTGGGGACAGGGGGCCACTATGGCTACACCTTC	CASTLGTGGHYGYTF
TRBV24-1	NA	NA	TRBJ2-3	TGTGCCACCAGTGAAGACAGATCAAGCACAGATACGCAGTATTTT	CATSEDRSSTDTQYF
TRBV9	NA	few	TRBJ1-5	TGTGCCAGCAGCGTAGACCCTAATCAGCCCCAGCATTTT	CASSVDPNQPQHF
TRBV27	NA	few	TRBJ2-7	TGTGCCAGCGGTTCTCCAGGGGCCCGCGAGCAGTACTTC	CASGSPGAREQYF
TRBV27	NA	NA	TRBJ1-6	TGTGCCAGCAGTTTATATCCCGGCAGGGGCTCACCCCTCCACTTT	CASSLYPGRGSPLHF
TRBV12-5	NA	NA	TRBJ2-1	TGTGCTAGTGGTCTTTGGGGTAGCTCGGTTGAGCAGTTCTTC	CASGLWGSSVEQFF
TRBV7-2	NA	NA	TRBJ1-1	TGTGCCAGCAGCATACGGCCCCTGGACACTGAAGCTTTCTTT	CASSIRPLDTEAFF
TRBV2	NA	NA	TRBJ2-1	TGTGCCAGCAGTCGCGAAGGGGAGCAGTTCTTC	CASSREGEQFF
TRBV5-5	NA	NA	TRBJ1-2	TGTGCCAGCAGCACCTCGGCGGGTCAAAATGGCTACACCTTC	CASSTSAGQNGYTF
TRBV7-9	NA	NA	TRBJ2-4	TGTGCCAGCAGCCCCCCCACAGGGCGGGCCAAAAACATTCAGTACTTC	CASSPPTGRAKNIQYF